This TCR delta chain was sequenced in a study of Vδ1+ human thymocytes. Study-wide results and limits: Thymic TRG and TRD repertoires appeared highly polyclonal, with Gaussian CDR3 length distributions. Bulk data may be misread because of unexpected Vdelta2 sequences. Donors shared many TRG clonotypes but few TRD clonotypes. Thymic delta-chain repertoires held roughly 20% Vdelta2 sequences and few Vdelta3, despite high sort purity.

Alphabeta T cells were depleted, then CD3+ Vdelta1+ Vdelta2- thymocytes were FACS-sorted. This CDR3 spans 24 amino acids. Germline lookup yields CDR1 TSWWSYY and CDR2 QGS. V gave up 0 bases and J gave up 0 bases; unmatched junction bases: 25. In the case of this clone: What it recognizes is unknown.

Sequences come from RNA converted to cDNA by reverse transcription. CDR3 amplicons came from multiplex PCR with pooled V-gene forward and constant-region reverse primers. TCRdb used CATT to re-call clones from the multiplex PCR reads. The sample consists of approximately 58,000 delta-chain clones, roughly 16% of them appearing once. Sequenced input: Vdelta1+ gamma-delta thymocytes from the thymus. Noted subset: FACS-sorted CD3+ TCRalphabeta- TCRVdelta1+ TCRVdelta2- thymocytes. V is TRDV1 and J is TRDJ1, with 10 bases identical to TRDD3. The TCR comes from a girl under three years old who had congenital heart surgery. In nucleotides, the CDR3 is TGTGCTCTTGGGGAACTCCCCCGGAATAACGGGGGATACGCCCTTCTACAATACACCGATAAACTCATCTTT. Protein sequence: CALGELPRNNGGYALLQYTDKLIF.